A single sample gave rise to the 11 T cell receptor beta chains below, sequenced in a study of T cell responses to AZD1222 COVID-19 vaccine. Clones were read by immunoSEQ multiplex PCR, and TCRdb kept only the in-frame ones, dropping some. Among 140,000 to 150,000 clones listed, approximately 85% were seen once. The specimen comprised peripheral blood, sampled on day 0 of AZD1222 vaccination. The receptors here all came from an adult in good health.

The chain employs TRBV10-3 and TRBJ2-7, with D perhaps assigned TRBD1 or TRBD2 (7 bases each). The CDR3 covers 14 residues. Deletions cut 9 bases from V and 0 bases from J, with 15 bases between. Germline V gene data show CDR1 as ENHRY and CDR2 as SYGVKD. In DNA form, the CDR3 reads TGTGCCATTCGACAGGGACTAAGCTCCTACGAGCAGTACTTC. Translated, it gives CAIRQGLSSYEQYF.

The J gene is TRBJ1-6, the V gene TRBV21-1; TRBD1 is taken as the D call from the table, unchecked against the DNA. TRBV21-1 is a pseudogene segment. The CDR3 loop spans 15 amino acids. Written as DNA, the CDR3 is TGTGCCAGCAGCTCGCCGACAGGGGGGAATTCACCCCTCCACTTT. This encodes CASSSPTGGNSPLHF.

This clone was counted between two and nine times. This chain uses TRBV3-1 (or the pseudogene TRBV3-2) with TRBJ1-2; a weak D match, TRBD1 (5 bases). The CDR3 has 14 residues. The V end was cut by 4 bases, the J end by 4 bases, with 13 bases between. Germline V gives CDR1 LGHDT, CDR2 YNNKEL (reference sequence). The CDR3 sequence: CASSRTRGGYGYTF. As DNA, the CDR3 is TGTGCCAGCAGCCGCACACGGGGCGGCTATGGCTACACCTTC.

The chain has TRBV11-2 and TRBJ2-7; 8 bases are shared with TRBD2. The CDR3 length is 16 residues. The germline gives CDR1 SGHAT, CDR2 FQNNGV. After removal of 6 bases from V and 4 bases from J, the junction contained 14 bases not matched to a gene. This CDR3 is CASSLKGREEFYEQYF. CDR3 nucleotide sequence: TGTGCCAGCAGTCTGAAGGGGCGGGAGGAGTTTTACGAGCAGTACTTC.

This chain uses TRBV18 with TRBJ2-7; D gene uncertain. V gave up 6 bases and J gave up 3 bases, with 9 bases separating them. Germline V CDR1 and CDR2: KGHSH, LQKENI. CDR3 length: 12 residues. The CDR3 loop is CASSRDNYEQYF. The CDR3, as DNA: TGTGCCAGCTCCCGCGACAACTACGAGCAGTACTTC.

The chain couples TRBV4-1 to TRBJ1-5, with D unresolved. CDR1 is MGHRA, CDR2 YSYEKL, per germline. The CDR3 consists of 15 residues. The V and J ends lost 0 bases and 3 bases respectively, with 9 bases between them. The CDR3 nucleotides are TGCGCCAGCAGCCAAGACAGGTCTCTCAATCAGCCCCAGCATTTT. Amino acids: CASSQDRSLNQPQHF.

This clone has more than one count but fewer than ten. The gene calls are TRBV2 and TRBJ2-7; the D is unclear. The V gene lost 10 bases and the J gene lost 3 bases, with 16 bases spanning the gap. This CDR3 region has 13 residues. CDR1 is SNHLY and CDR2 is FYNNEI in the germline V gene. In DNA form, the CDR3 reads TGTGCCACCTCCAGGAGCCCATACTACGAGCAGTACTTC. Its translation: CATSRSPYYEQYF.

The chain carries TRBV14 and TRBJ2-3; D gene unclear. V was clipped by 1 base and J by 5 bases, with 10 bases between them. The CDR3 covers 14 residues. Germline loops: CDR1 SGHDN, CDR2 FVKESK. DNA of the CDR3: TGTGCCAGCAGCCAAGGTCTGGGAATAGATACGCAGTATTTT. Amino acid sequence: CASSQGLGIDTQYF.

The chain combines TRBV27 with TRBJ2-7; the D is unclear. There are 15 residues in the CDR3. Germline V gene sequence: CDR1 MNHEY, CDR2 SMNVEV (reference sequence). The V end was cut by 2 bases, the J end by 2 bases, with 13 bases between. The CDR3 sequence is CASSLQGGRTYEQYF. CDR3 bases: TGTGCCAGCAGTTTACAAGGTGGTAGGACCTACGAGCAGTACTTC.

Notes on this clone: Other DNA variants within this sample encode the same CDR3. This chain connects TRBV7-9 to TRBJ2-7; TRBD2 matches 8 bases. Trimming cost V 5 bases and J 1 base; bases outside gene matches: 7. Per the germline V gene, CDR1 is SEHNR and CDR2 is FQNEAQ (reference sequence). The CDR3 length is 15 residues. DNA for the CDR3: TGTGCCAGCAGCCCCCGACTAGCGTATTCCTACGAGCAGTACTTC. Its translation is CASSPRLAYSYEQYF. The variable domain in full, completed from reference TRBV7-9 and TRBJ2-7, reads DTGVSQNPRHKITKRGQNVTFRCDPISEHNRLYWYRQTLGQGPEFLTYFQNEAQLEKSRLLSDRFSAERPKGSFSTLEIQRTEQGDSAMYLCASSPRLAYSYEQYFGPGTRLTVT.

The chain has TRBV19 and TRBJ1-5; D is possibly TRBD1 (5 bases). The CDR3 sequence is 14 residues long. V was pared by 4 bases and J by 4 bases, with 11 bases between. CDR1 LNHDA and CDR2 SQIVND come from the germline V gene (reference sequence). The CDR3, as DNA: TGTGCCAGTAGTACCCTCAAGGGGAATCAGCCCCAGCATTTT. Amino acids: CASSTLKGNQPQHF.